These 10 T cell receptor beta chains were sequenced from one sample in a study of T cells expressing NK-cell markers. TCRdb re-called the 5' RACE reads and gives one entry per CDR3 protein, without DNA. The sample table includes over 150,000 distinct CDR3 sequences. Specimen: blood T cells: a sorted CD56 or NKG2C T cell subset, CD4+ or CD8+ T cells, or bulk PBMC T cells (not recorded which). These receptors were obtained from a woman aged 50 to 60 in good health.

The chain is built from TRBV2 and TRBJ2-3; TCRdb calls TRBD1, which cannot be checked without DNA. The germline gives CDR1 SNHLY, CDR2 FYNNEI. The CDR3 loop spans 15 amino acids. CDR3 loop: CASYEGTVWSDTQYF.

This chain joins TRBV29-1 and TRBJ1-1. CDR1 SQVTM and CDR2 ANQGSEA come from the germline V gene. CDR3 length: 13 amino acids. The CDR3 loop reads CSVAVPLNTEAFF.

The chain employs TRBV12-3 or TRBV12-4 and TRBJ2-1; the D call from TCRdb, TRBD1, cannot be confirmed without DNA. The CDR3 covers 13 residues. The CDR3 region is CASSLAPNNEQFF.

The V call is TRBV12-3 or TRBV12-4, the J call TRBJ1-5. This CDR3 has 15 residues. The CDR3 is CASSLSPTGGQPQHF.

V gene TRBV27 combines with J gene TRBJ2-5; TCRdb reports TRBD2, a call that lacks DNA to check it against. The CDR3 runs 11 residues. CDR1 and CDR2 from the germline V gene are MNHEY and SMNVEV (reference sequence). The CDR3 sequence is CASSVLAGQYF.

J is TRBJ2-2 and V is TRBV24-1; the TRBD1 assignment by TCRdb is unverifiable without DNA. Per germline, CDR1 KGHDR and CDR2 SFDVKD. This CDR3 has 16 residues. The CDR3 protein is CATSDLAGVNTGELFF.

The chain links TRBV4-1 to TRBJ2-1; TCRdb designates TRBD2, a call that cannot be tested without DNA. Germline assignment: CDR1 MGHRA and CDR2 YSYEKL. The CDR3 extends over 17 amino acids. The CDR3 is CASSQEAGGYSYNEQFF.

This chain's CDR3 is CASGFRAGGTNEKLFF. The chain recombines TRBV12-5 with TRBJ1-4; the TCRdb D gene call, TRBD1, has no DNA to confirm it. Germline V gives CDR1 LGHNT, CDR2 FRNRAP. This CDR3 is 16 amino acids long. Full variable domain (rest looked up from reference TRBV12-5 and TRBJ1-4): DARVTQTPRHKVTEMGQEVTMRCQPILGHNTVFWYRQTMMQGLELLAYFRNRAPLDDSGMPKDRFSAEMPDATLATLKIQPSEPRDSAVYFCASGFRAGGTNEKLFFGSGTQLSVL.

The gene calls are TRBV10-3 and TRBJ1-2. The CDR3 is made up of 13 amino acids. CDR1 is ENHRY and CDR2 is SYGVKD in the germline V gene. CDR3 protein: CAISEEQNYGYTF.

The chain combines TRBV7-8 with TRBJ2-1; TCRdb outputs TRBD2, but without DNA this stays unchecked. The germline V gene has CDR1 SGHVS and CDR2 FQNEAQ. The CDR3 is 17 amino acids. CDR3 sequence: CASSPGSLAGEYNEQFF.